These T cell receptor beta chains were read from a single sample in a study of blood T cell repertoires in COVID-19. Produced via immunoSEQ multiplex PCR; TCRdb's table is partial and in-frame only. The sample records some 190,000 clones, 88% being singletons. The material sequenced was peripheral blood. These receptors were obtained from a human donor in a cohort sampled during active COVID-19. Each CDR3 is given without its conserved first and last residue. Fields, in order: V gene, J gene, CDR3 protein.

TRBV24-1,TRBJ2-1,ATSDWQGDEQF
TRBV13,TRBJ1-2,ASSLRGRDFYGYT
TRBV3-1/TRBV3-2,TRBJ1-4,ASSQGRVGVTNEKLF
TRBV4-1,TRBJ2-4,ASSQVSGDIQY
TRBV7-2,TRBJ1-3,ASSGGAGNTIY
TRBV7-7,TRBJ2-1,ASSPSGGVYNEQF
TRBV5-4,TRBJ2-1,ASSLESGYPNEQF
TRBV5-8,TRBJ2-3,ASSLGQGSTDTQY
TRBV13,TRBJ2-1,ASSEGTSESSYNEQF
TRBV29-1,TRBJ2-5,SAVPGGAGETQY
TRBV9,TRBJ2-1,ASSVDPSTYNEQF
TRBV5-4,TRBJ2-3,ASSLLQGAADTQY
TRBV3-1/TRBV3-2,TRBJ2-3,ASRPTSGPTDTQY
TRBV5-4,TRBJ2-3,ASSTVGGASLGTQY
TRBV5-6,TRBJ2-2,ASSFGGAQDGELF
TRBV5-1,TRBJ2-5,ASSPGLGGQETQY
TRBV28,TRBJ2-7,ASSLLGQGANEQY
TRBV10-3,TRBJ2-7,AISESRYEQY
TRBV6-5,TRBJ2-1,ASSRGGPYNEQF
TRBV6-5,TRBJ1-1,ASSYHPGDVEAF
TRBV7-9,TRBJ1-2,ASSLDPGSNYGYT
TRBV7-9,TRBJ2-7,ASSSQGGNSYEQY
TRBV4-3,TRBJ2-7,ASSQEEAGFGYEQY
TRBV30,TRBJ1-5,AWSRTGWNQPQH
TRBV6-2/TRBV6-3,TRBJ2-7,ASSYSQGYEQY
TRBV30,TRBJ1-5,AWRVGEGGGNQPQH
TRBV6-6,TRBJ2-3,ASSRTSTDTQY
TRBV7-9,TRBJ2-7,ASSPPGGTYEQY
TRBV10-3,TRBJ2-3,AISQTGTVRDTQY
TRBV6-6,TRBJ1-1,ASSLQGVNTEAF
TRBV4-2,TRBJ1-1,ASSQEEGGAF
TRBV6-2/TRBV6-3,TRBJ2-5,ASSFLQGAETQY
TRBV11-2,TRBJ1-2,ASSLRSRYGYT
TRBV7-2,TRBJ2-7,ASSSGLAVTSYEQY
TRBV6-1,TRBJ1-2,ASSERAGPNYGYT
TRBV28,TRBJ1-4,ASGSESTNEKLF
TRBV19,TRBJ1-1,ASSKTGYTEAF
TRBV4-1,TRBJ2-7,ASSQDPAGNGYEQY
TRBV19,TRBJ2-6,ASKETGSSGANVLT
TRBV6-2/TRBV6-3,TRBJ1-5,ASSSRGQGNQPQH
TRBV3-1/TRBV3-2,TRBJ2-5,ASSQRTSGGRQETQY
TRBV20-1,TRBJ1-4,SAADSEKLF
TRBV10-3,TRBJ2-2,ATRQGIRQRVNTGELF
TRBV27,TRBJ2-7,ASSRQGSSYEQY
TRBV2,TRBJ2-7,ASSVGRNDPYEQY
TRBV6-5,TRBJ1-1,ASSHKQMNTEAF
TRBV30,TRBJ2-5,AWSVGIAGGFLETQY
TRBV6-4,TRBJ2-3,ASSRGLSSDTQY
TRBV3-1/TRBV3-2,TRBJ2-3,ASSPNPGTGGTDTQY
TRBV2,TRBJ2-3,ASSEPGGGLTDTQY
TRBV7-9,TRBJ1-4,ASSPDEKLF
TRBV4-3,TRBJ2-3,ASSQDRRNTQY
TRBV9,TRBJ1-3,ASSVNSRGGNTIY